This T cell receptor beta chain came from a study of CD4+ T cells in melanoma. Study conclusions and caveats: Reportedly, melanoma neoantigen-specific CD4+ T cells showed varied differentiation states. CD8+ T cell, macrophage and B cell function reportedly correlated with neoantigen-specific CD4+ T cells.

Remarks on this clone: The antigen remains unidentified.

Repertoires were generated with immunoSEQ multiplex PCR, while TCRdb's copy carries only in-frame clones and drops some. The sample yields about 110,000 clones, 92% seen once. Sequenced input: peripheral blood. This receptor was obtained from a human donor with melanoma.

This CDR3 reads CASSYRTGVSDTQYF. The CDR3 DNA sequence: TGTGCCAGCAGCTACCGGACAGGGGTTTCAGATACGCAGTATTTT. The chain carries TRBV7-9 and TRBJ2-3; 9 bases are shared with TRBD1. The CDR3 has 15 amino acids. The V gene's germline CDR1 is SEHNR and CDR2 FQNEAQ (reference sequence). V trimming: 4 bases; J trimming: 4 bases; junction bases outside the gene matches: 6.